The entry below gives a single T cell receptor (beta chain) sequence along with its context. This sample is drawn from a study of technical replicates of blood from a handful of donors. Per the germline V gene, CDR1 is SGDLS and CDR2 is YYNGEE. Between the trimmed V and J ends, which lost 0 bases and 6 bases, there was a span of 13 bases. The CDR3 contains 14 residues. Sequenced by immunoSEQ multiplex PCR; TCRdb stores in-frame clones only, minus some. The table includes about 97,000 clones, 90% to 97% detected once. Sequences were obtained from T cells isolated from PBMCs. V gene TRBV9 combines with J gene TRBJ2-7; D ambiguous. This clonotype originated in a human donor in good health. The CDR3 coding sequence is TGTGCCAGCAGCGTAGATTCCGGGTCTCGCGAGCAGTACTTC. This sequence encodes CASSVDSGSREQYF.